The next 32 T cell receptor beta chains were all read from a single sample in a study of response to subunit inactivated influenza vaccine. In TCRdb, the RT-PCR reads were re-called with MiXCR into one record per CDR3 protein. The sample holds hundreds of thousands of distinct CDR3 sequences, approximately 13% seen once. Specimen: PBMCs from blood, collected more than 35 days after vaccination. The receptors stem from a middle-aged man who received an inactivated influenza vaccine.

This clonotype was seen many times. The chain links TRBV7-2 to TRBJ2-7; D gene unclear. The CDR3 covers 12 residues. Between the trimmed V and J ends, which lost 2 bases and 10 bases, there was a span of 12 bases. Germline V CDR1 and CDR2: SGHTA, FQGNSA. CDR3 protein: CASSLYMVEQYF. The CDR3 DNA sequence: TGTGCCAGCAGCTTATATATGGTGGAACAGTACTTC. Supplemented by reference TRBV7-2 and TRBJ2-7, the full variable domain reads GAGVSQSPSNKVTEKGKDVELRCDPISGHTALYWYRQSLGQGLEFLIYFQGNSAPDKSGLPSDRFSAERTGGSVSTLTIQRTQQEDSAVYLCASSLYMVEQYFGPGTRLTVT.

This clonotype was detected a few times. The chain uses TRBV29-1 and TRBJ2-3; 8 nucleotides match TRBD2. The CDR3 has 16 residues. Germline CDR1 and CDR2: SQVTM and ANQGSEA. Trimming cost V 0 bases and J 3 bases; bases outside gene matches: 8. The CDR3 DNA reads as TGCAGCGTTGAAGATAGGTTTAGCGGGATGACAGATACGCAGTATTTT. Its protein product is CSVEDRFSGMTDTQYF.

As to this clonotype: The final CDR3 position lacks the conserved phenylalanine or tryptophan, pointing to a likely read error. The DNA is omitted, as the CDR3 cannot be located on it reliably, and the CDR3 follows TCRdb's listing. CDR3 residues: CASSYGPGGAY. This chain connects TRBV6-5 to TRBJ2-1; the table names TRBD1, a call not compared with the DNA. The CDR3 has 11 amino acids, counting both end residues. The germline V gene has CDR1 MNHEY and CDR2 SVGAGI.

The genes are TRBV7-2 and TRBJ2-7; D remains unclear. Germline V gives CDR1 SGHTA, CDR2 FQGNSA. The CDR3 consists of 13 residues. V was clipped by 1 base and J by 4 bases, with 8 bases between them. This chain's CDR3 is CASSLGNKYEQYF. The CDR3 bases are TGTGCCAGCAGCTTAGGGAACAAATACGAGCAGTACTTC.

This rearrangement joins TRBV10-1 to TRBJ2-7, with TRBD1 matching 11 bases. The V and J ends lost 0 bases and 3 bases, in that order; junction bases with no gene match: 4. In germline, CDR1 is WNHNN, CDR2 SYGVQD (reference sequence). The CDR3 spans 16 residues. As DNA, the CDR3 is TGCGCCAGCAGTGAGTCGATCGGGACAGGGGGCTACGAGCAGTACTTC. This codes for CASSESIGTGGYEQYF.

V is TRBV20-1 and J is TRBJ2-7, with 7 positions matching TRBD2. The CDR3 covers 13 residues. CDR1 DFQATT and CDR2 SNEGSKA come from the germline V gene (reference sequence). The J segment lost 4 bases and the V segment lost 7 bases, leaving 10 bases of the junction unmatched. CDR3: CSGGRGSTYEQYF. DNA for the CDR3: TGCAGTGGGGGCCGCGGGAGTACTTACGAGCAGTACTTC.

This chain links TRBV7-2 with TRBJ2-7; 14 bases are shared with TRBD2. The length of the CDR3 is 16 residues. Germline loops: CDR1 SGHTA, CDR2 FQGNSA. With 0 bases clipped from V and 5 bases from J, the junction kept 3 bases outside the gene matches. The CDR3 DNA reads TGTGCCAGCAGCTTAGCCGGGGGACTAGCGGGAGACGAGCAGTACTTC. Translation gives CASSLAGGLAGDEQYF.

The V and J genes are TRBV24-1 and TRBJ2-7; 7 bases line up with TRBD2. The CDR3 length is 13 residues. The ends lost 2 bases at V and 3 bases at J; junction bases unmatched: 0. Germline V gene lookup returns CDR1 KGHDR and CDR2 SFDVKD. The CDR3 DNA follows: TGTGCCACCAGTGATTGGGGGGGCTACGAGCAGTACTTC. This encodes CATSDWGGYEQYF.

Here the CDR3 reads CASSQEAYYEQFF. DNA of the CDR3: TGTGCCAGCAGCCAAGAGGCTTATTATGAGCAGTTCTTC. J is TRBJ2-1 and V is TRBV4-2; D not certain. CDR1 and CDR2 from the germline V gene are LGHNA and YNFKEQ. Trimming stripped 0 bases from V and 8 bases from J, with 8 bases between. The CDR3 has 13 amino acids.

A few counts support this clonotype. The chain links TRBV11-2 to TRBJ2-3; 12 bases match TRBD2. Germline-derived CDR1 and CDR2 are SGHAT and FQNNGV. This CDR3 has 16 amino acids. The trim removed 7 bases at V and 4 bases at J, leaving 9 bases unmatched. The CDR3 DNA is TGTGCCAGCATAGGACTAGCGGGGCCCCTCCCAGATACGCAGTATTTT. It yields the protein CASIGLAGPLPDTQYF.

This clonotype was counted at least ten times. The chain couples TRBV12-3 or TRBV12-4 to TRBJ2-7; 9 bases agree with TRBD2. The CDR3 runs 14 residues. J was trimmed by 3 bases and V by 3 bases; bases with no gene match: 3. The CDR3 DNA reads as TGTGCCAGCAGTTTTTCAGCGGGAGGCTACGAGCAGTACTTC. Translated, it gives CASSFSAGGYEQYF.

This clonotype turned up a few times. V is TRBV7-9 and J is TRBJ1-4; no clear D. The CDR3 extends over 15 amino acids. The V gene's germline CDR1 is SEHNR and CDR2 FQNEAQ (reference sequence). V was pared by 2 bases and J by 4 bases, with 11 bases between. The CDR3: CASSLSEGLNEKLFF. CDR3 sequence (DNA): TGTGCCAGCAGCTTATCTGAGGGCCTTAATGAAAAACTGTTTTTT.

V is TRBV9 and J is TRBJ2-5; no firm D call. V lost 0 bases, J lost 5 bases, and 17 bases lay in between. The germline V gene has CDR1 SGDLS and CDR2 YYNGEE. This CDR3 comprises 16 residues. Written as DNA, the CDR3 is TGTGCCAGCAGCGTAGGGCTAGGACGTGATGGGGAGACCCAGTACTTC. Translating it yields CASSVGLGRDGETQYF. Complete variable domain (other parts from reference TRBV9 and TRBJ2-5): DSGVTQTPKHLITATGQRVTLRCSPRSGDLSVYWYQQSLDQGLQFLIQYYNGEERAKGNILERFSAQQFPDLHSELNLSSLELGDSALYFCASSVGLGRDGETQYFGPGTRLLVL.

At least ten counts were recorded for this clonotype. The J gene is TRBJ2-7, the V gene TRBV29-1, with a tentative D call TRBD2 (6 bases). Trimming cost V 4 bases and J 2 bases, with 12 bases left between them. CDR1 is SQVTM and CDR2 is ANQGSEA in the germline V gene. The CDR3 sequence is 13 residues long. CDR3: CSVVVGSTYEQYF. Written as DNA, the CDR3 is TGCAGCGTTGTAGTCGGGAGCACCTACGAGCAGTACTTC.

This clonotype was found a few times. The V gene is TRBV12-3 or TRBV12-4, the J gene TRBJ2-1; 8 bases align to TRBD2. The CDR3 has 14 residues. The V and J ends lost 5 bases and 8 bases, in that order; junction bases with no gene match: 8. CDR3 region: CASSLSGGTDEQFF. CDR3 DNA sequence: TGTGCCAGCAGTCTGAGCGGGGGAACCGATGAGCAGTTCTTC.

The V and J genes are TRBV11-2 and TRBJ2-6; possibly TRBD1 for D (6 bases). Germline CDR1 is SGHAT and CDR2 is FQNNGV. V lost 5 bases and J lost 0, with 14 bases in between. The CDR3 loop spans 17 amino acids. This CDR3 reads CASSTRQDYSGANVLTF. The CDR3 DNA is TGTGCCAGCAGCACACGACAGGATTACTCTGGGGCCAACGTCCTGACTTTC.

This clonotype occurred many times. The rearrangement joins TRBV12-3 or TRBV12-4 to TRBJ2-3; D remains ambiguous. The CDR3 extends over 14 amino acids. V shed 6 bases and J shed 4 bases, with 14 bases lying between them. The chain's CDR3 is CASSLTVSADTQYF. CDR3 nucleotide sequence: TGTGCCAGCAGCCTAACGGTTTCGGCAGATACGCAGTATTTT.

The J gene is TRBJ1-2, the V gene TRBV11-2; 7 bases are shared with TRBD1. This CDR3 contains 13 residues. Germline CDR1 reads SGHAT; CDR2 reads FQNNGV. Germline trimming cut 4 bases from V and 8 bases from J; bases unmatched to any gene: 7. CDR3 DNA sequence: TGTGCCAGCAGCTCACGACAGGGTGGCGGCTACACCTTC. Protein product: CASSSRQGGGYTF.

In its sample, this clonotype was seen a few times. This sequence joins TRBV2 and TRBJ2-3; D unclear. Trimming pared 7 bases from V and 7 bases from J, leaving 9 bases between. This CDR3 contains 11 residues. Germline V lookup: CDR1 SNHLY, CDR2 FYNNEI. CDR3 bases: TGTGCCAGCACCACCCACAATACGCAGTATTTT. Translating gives CASTTHNTQYF.

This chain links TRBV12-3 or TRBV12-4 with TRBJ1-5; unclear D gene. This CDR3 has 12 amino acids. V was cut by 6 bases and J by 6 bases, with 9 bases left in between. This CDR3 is CASRGGVQPQHF. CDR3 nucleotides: TGTGCCAGCAGGGGAGGAGTTCAGCCCCAGCATTTT.

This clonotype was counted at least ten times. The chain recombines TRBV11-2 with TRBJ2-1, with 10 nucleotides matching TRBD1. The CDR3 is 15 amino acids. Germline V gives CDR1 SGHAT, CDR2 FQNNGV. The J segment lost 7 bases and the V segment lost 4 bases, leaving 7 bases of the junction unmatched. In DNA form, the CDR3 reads TGTGCCAGCAGCTCGACCGGGACAGGGGTGAATGAGCAGTTCTTC. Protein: CASSSTGTGVNEQFF.

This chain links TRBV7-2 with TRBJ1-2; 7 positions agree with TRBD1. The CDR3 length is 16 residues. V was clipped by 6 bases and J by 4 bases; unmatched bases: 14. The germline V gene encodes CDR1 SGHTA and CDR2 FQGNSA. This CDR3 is CASRTISGTDIYGYTF. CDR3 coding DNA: TGTGCCAGCAGGACTATTTCCGGGACAGACATCTATGGCTACACCTTC.

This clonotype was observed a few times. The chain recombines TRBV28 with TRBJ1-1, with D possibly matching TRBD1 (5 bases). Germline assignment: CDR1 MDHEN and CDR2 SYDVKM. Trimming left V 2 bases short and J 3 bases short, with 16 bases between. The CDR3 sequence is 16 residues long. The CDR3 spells CASSLRGINPYTEAFF. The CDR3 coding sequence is TGTGCCAGCAGTTTAAGGGGTATAAACCCATACACTGAAGCTTTCTTT.

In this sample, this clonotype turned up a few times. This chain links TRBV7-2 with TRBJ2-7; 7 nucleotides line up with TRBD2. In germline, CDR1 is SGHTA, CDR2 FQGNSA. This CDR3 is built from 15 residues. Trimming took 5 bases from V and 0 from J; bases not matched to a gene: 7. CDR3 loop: CASSPPLADSYEQYF. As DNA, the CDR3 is TGTGCCAGCAGCCCACCCCTAGCGGACTCCTACGAGCAGTACTTC. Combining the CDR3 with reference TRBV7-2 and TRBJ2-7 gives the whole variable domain GAGVSQSPSNKVTEKGKDVELRCDPISGHTALYWYRQSLGQGLEFLIYFQGNSAPDKSGLPSDRFSAERTGGSVSTLTIQRTQQEDSAVYLCASSPPLADSYEQYFGPGTRLTVT.

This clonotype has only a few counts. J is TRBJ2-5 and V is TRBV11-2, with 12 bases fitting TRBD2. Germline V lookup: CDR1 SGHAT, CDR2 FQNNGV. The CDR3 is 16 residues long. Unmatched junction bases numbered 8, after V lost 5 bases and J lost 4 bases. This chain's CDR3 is CASSPDPGLAGETQYF. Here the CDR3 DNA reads TGTGCCAGCAGCCCAGACCCGGGACTAGCGGGAGAGACCCAGTACTTC. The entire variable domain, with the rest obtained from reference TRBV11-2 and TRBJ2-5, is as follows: EAGVAQSPRYKIIEKRQSVAFWCNPISGHATLYWYQQILGQGPKLLIQFQNNGVVDDSQLPKDRFSAERLKGVDSTLKIQPAKLEDSAVYLCASSPDPGLAGETQYFGPGTRLLVL.

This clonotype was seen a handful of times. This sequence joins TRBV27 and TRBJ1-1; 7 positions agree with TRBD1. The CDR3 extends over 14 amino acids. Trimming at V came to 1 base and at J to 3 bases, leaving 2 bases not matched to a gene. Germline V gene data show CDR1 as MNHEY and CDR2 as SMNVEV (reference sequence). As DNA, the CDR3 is TGTGCCAGCAGTTTATATCAGGGGGACACTGAAGCTTTCTTT. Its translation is CASSLYQGDTEAFF.

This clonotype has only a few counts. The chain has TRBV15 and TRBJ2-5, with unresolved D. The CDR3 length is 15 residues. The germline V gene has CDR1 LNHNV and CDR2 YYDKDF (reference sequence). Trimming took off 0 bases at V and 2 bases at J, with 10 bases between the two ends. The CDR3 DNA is TGTGCCACCAGCAGAGATAGGGCCGGACAAGAGACCCAGTACTTC. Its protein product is CATSRDRAGQETQYF.

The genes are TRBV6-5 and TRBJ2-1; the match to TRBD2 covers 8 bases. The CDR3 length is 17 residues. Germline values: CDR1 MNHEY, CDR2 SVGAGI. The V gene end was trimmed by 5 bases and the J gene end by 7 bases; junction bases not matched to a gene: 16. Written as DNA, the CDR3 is TGTGCCAGCAGTAACCAGCCGGGACTAGAAAAAAGAAATGAGCAGTTCTTC. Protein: CASSNQPGLEKRNEQFF.

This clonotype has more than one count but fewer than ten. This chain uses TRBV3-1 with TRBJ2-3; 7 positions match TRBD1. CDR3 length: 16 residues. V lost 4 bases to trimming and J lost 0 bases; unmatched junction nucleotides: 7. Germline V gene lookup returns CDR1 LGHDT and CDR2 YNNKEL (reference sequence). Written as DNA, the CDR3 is TGTGCCAGCAGCCCATACAGGGGCCTTAGCACAGATACGCAGTATTTT. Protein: CASSPYRGLSTDTQYF.

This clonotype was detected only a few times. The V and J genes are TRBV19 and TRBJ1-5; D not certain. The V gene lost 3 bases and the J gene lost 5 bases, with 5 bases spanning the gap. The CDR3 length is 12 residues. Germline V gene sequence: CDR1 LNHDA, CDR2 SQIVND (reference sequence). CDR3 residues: CASSIRDQPQHF. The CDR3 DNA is TGTGCCAGTAGTATCCGGGATCAGCCCCAGCATTTT.

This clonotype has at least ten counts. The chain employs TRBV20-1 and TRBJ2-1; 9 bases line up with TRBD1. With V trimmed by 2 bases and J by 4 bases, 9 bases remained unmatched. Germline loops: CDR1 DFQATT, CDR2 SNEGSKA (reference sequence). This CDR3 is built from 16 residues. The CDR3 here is CSARSYVGQGYNEQFF. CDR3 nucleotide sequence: TGCAGTGCTAGATCTTACGTAGGACAGGGGTACAATGAGCAGTTCTTC.

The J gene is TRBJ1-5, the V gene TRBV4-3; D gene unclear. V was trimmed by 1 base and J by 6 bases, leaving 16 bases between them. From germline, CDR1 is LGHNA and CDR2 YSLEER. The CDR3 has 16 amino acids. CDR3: CASSQVYRSRGQPQHF. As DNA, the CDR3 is TGCGCCAGCAGCCAAGTGTACCGGAGTCGAGGTCAGCCCCAGCATTTT.